The rows below give T cell receptor beta chains drawn from one sample of a study of T cell repertoires in cytomegalovirus infection. TCRdb redid the calling of the reads with MiXCR, one entry per CDR3 protein. The profile shows 350,000 to 550,000 distinct CDR3 sequences, approximately 32% of them singletons. The sequenced sample was PBMCs. The receptors shown here come from a human donor in good health (CMV status not recorded). Some clones in this sample may be carry-over from other donors' samples. Each CDR3 is given with its conserved first and last residue. A D gene is named only where the DNA matches it firmly. Clone size is given for some rows only: seen once, a few or many times, or a class if the clone is expanded.

TRBV24-1,TRBD2,TRBJ2-1,NA,TGTGCCACCAGTGATTTGCGGGGGGGGACTAGCGGGAGCTCCTACAATGAGCAGTTCTTC,CATSDLRGGTSGSSYNEQFF
TRBV7-2,NA,TRBJ1-4,many,TGTGCCAGCAGCCGCGGGAGGAATGATAATGAAAAACTGTTTTTT,CASSRGRNDNEKLFF
TRBV4-3,TRBD1,TRBJ1-1,NA,TGCGCCAGCAGCCAGGGACAGGGGAGAGGTAATGAAGCTTTCTTT,CASSQGQGRGNEAFF
TRBV9,NA,TRBJ2-7,few,TGTGCCAGCAGCGTAGCTGTCAACTCCTACGAGCAGTACTTC,CASSVAVNSYEQYF
TRBV5-6,TRBD1,TRBJ1-1,NA,TGTGCCAGCAGCCCGATACTCATAGGACAGGGGGCGAGGGACACTGAAGCTTTCTTT,CASSPILIGQGARDTEAFF
TRBV24-1,NA,TRBJ1-2,few,TGTGCCACCAGTGATTTGCCCGGGGATGGCTACACCTTC,CATSDLPGDGYTF
TRBV27,NA,TRBJ2-1,once,TGTGCCAGCAGCTTTGCCACGATTCAGTTCTTC,CASSFATIQFF
TRBV23-1,NA,TRBJ1-5,few,TGCGCCAGCAGTCAATCCAGAGTAAGGGGGGAAAGCAATCAGCCCCAGCATTTT,CASSQSRVRGESNQPQHF
TRBV28,TRBD1,TRBJ2-7,NA,TGTGCCAGCAGCGACAGGGGGCTCTACGAGCAGTACTTC,CASSDRGLYEQYF
TRBV19,NA,TRBJ2-7,NA,TGTGCCAGTAGTATAGAAGGAAACAGGCTGACCTACGAGCAGTACTTC,CASSIEGNRLTYEQYF
TRBV7-8,NA,TRBJ1-5,many,TGTGCCAGCAGCTTAGGGGCCTTGGGGACTTATAGCAATCAGCCCCAGCATTTT,CASSLGALGTYSNQPQHF
TRBV7-2,TRBD1,TRBJ1-4,few,TGTGCCAGCAGCTTATTAGGGGGCGAGGTTCGGGAAAAACTGTTTTTT,CASSLLGGEVREKLFF
TRBV15,TRBD1,TRBJ2-2,few,TGTGCCACCAGCAGAGATCTTTTTACAGGGGCTACCGGGGAGCTGTTTTTT,CATSRDLFTGATGELFF
TRBV2,NA,TRBJ1-5,few,TGTGCCAGCAGTGAACGGGCGGCTCAGCCCCAGCATTTT,CASSERAAQPQHF
TRBV19,TRBD1,TRBJ2-5,NA,TGTGCCAGTAGACATACAGGGGTTGAGACCCAGTACTTC,CASRHTGVETQYF
TRBV12-3/TRBV12-4,NA,TRBJ2-5,NA,TGTGCCAGAAGCCCGGGACACCAAGAGACCACGTACTTC,CARSPGHQETTYF
TRBV15,NA,TRBJ1-3,few,TGTGCCACCAGCGCCCGACAGGTTCTGTCCGGAAACACCATATATTTT,CATSARQVLSGNTIYF
TRBV5-6,NA,TRBJ2-3,NA,TGTGCCAGCAGCTTTAGACTAACCAACACAGATACGCAGTATTTT,CASSFRLTNTDTQYF
TRBV6-2/TRBV6-3,NA,TRBJ2-1,once,TGTGCCAGCAGCAGAAAGGGTGCGGCATATGAGCAGTTCTTC,CASSRKGAAYEQFF
TRBV11-2,NA,TRBJ2-7,NA,TGTGCCAGCAGCCCGGAGGGCACCTACGAGCAGTACTTC,CASSPEGTYEQYF
TRBV12-3/TRBV12-4,NA,TRBJ2-7,many,TGTGCCAGCAGTTTAGGCGCAGTCGTGAACGAGCAGTACTTC,CASSLGAVVNEQYF
TRBV20-1,NA,TRBJ2-7,NA,TGCAGTGCTAGGGACCCGATGGTTGGACCCTACGAGCAGTACTTC,CSARDPMVGPYEQYF
TRBV6-6,TRBD1,TRBJ1-5,few,TGTGCCAGCAGTTACTGGGGAGGGGACAGATCCCGCAATCAGCCCCAGCATTTT,CASSYWGGDRSRNQPQHF
TRBV5-6,NA,TRBJ1-1,NA,TGTGCCAGCAGCTGGATGAACACTGAAGCTTTCTTT,CASSWMNTEAFF
TRBV6-5,NA,TRBJ2-7,NA,TGTGCCAGCAGTTCAGGCGTCTACTCCTACGAGCAGTACTTC,CASSSGVYSYEQYF
TRBV7-2,NA,TRBJ1-2,many,TGTGCCAGCAGAAGCGACAGACTTTATGGCTACACCTTC,CASRSDRLYGYTF
TRBV6-2/TRBV6-3,TRBD2,TRBJ2-3,few,TGTGCCAGCAGGCGGGGACTAGCGGGGAGCACAGATACGCAGTATTTT,CASRRGLAGSTDTQYF
TRBV9,TRBD2,TRBJ2-1,NA,TGTGCCAGCAGCGTAGCTATGAGCGGGGGGGCTCGAGAGCAGTTCTTC,CASSVAMSGGAREQFF